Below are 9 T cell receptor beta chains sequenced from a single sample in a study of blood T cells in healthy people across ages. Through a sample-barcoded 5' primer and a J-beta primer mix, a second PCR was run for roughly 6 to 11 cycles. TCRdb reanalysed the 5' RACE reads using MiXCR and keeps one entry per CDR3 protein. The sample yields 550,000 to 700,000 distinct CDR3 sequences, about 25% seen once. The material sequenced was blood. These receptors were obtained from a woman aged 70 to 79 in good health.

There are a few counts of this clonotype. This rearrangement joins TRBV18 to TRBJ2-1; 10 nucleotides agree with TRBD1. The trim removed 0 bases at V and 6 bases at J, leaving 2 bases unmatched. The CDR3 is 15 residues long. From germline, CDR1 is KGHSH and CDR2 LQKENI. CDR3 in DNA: TGTGCCAGCTCACCACCAGGGGACAGGGGCAATGAGCAGTTCTTC. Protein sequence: CASSPPGDRGNEQFF.

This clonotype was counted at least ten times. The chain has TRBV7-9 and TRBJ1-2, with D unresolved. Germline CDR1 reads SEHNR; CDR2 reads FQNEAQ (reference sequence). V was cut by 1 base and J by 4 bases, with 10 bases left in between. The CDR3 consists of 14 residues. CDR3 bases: TGTGCCAGCAGCTTAGACGAGGGTGTCTATGGCTACACCTTC. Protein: CASSLDEGVYGYTF.

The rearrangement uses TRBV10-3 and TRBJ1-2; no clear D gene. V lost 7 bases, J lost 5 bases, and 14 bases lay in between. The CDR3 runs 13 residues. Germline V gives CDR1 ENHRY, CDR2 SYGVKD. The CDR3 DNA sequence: TGTGCCATCACGTCGGAACACCCATATGGCTACACCTTC. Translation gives CAITSEHPYGYTF.

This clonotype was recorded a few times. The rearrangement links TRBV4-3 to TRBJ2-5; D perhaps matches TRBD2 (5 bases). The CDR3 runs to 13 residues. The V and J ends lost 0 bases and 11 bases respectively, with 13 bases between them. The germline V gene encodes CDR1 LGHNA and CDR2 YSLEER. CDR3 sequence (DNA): TGCGCCAGCAGCCAAGACGGTACGACGGGGCAGTACTTC. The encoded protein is CASSQDGTTGQYF.

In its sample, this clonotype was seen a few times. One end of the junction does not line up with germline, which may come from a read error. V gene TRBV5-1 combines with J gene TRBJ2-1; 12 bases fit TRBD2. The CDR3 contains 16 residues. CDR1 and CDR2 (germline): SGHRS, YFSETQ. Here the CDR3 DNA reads TGCGCCGGCAGCTTAGGACTAGCGGGGCAATACAATAAGCAGTTCTTC. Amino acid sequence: CAGSLGLAGQYNKQFF.

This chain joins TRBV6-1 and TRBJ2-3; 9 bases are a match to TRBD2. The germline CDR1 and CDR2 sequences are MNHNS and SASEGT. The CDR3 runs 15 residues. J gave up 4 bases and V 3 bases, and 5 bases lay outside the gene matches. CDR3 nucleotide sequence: TGTGCCAGCAGTGATGCTAGCGGGGTATCAGATACGCAGTATTTT. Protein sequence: CASSDASGVSDTQYF.

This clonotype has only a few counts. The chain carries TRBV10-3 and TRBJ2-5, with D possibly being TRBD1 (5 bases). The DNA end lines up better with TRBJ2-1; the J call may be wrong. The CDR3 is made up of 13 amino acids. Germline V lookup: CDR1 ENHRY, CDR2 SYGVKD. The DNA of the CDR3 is TGTGCCATCAGTCGTCATGGGGCCAATGAGCAGTTCTTC. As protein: CAISRHGANEQFF.

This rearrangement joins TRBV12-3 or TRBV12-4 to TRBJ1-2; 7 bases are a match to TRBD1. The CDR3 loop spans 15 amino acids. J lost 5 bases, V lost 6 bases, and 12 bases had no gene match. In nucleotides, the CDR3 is TGTGCCAGCAGCTCCCAGGGGGGCAGTGCTTATGGCTACACCTTC. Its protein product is CASSSQGGSAYGYTF.

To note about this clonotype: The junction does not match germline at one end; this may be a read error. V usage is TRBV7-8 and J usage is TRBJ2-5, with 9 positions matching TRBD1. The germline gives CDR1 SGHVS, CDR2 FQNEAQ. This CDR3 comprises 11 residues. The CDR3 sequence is CASSDRDREGF. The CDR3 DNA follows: TGTGCCAGCAGCGACCGGGACAGGGAAGGCTTC.